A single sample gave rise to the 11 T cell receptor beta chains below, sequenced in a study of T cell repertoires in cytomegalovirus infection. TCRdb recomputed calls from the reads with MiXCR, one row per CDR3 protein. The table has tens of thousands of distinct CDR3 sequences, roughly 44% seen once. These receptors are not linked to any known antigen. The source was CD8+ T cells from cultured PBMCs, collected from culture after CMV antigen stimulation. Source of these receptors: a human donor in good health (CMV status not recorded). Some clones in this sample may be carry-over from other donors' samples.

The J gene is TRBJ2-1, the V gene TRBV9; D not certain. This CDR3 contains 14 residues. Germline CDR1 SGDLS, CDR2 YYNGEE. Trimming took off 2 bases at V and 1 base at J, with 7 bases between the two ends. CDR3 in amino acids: CASSVGVSYNEQFF. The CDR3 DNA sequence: TGTGCCAGCAGCGTTGGAGTTTCCTACAATGAGCAGTTCTTC. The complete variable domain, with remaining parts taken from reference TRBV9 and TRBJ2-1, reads DSGVTQTPKHLITATGQRVTLRCSPRSGDLSVYWYQQSLDQGLQFLIQYYNGEERAKGNILERFSAQQFPDLHSELNLSSLELGDSALYFCASSVGVSYNEQFFGPGTRLTVL.

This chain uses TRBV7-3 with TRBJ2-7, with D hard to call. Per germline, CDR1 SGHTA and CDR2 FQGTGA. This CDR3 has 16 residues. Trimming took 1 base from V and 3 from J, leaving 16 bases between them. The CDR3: CASSLRLGGYYYEQYF. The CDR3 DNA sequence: TGTGCCAGCAGCTTAAGGCTGGGTGGGTACTACTACGAGCAGTACTTC. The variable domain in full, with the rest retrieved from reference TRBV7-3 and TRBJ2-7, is GAGVSQTPSNKVTEKGKYVELRCDPISGHTALYWYRQSLGQGPEFLIYFQGTGAADDSGLPNDRFFAVRPEGSVSTLKIQRTERGDSAVYLCASSLRLGGYYYEQYFGPGTRLTVT.

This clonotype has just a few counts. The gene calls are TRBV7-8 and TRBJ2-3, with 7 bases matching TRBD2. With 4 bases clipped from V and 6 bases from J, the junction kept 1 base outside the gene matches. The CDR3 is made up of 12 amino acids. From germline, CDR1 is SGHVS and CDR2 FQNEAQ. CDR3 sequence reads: CASSSGGDTQYF. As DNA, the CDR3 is TGTGCCAGCAGCTCCGGGGGGGATACGCAGTATTTT.

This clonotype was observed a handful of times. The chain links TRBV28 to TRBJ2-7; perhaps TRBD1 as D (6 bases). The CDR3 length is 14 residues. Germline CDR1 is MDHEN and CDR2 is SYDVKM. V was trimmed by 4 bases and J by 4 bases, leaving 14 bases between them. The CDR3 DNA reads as TGTGCCAGCAGTTGGATGACAGGCGCATACGAGCAGTACTTC. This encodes CASSWMTGAYEQYF.

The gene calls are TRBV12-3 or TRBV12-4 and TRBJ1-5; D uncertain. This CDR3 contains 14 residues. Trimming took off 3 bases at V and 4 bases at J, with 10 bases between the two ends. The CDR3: CASSFWAANQPQHF. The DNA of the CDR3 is TGTGCCAGCAGTTTCTGGGCCGCTAATCAGCCCCAGCATTTT.

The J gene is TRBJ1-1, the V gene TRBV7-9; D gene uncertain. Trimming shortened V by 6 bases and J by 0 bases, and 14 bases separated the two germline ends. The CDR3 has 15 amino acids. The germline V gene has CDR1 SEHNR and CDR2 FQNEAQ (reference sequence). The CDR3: CASRRPTGMNTEAFF. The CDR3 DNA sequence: TGTGCCAGCAGGCGCCCCACGGGGATGAACACTGAAGCTTTCTTT.

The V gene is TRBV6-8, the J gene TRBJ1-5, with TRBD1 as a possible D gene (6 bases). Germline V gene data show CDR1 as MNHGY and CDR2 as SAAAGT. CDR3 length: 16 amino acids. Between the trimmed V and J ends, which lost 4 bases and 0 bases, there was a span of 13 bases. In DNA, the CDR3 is TGTGCCAGCAGTTCCTTCGGACAGATTAGCAATCAGCCCCAGCATTTT. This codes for CASSSFGQISNQPQHF.

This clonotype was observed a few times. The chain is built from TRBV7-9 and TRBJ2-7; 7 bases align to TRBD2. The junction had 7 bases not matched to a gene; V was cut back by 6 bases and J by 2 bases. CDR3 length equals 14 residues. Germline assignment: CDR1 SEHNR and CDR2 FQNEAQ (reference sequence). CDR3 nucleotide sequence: TGTGCCAGCAGTAGGGAGGGAAAAACCTACGAGCAGTACTTC. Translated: CASSREGKTYEQYF.

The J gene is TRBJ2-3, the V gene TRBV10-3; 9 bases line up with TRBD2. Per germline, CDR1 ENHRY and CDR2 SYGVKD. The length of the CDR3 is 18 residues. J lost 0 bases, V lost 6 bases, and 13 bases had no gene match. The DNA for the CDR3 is TGTGCCATCAGAACTCGACTAGCGGACCTCGGTAGCACAGATACGCAGTATTTT. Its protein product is CAIRTRLADLGSTDTQYF.

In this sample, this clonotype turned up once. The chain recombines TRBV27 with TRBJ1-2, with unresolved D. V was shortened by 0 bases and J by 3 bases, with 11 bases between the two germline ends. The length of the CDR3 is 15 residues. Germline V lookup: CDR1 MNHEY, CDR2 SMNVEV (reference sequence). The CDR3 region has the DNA TGTGCCAGCAGTTTATCGGGCGACGGATACTATGGCTACACCTTC. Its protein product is CASSLSGDGYYGYTF.

CDR3 sequence: CASSIGSGVEQYF. DNA for the CDR3: TGTGCCAGTAGTATAGGCTCAGGGGTCGAGCAGTACTTC. V gene TRBV19 combines with J gene TRBJ2-7; D is possibly TRBD1 (6 bases). The germline V gene has CDR1 LNHDA and CDR2 SQIVND (reference sequence). V lost 1 base to trimming and J lost 6 bases, with 10 bases between them. CDR3 size: 13 residues.